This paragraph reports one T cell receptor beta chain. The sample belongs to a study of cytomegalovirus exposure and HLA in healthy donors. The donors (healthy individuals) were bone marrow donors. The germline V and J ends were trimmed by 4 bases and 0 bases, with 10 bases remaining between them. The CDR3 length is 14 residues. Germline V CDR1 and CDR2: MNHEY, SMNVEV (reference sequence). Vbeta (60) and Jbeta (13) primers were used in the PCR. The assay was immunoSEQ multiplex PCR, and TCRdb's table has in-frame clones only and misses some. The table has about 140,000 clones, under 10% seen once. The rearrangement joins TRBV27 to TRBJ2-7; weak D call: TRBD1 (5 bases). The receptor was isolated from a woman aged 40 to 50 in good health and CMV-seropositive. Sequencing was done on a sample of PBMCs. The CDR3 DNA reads TGTGCCAGCAGTTCGAACAGGTTCTCCTACGAGCAGTACTTC. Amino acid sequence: CASSSNRFSYEQYF.